Listed here are 28 T cell receptor delta chains from one sample, sequenced in a study of γδ T cells in repeated Plasmodium falciparum infection. TCRdb called clones from the multiplex PCR reads again using CATT. The data contain 93,000 or so delta-chain clones, roughly 0.9% of them seen just once; the ten biggest clones take up nearly 10%. Gammadelta T cells were flow-sorted from PBMC into Vgamma9/Vdelta2+ and Vdelta2-negative populations for bulk analysis. The material sequenced was gamma-delta T cells from blood. Every receptor here comes from a pool of human donors (malaria-infected and uninfected, not separated).

As concerns this clone: TCRdb's listed protein matches a much larger clone and diverges from this DNA's translation at residue 14, likely through a read error; the protein shown comes from the DNA. The chain uses TRDV3 and TRDJ1; 9 nucleotides line up with TRDD3. With V trimmed by 3 bases and J by 6 bases, 23 bases remained unmatched. This CDR3 comprises 18 residues. Germline CDR1 is TVYSNPD and CDR2 is GDNSRS (reference sequence). Written as DNA, the CDR3 is TGTGCCTTGTGGCCTTCACGCAGGGGATACGCATTTACCTATAAACTCATCTTT. Its translation: CALWPSRRGYAFTYKLIF.

Note on this clone: The likely explanation is a read error, given a far larger clone one base away. Additional DNA sequences in this sample encode the identical CDR3. Here the CDR3 reads CACDPPSSRGPLRRATDKLIF. DNA of the CDR3: TGTGCCTGTGACCCCCCCTCCTCCAGGGGGCCTTTACGACGGGCGACCGATAAACTCATCTTT. The V and J genes are TRDV2 and TRDJ1, with D tentatively TRDD3 (5 bases). The J gene, not given by TCRdb, was assigned here from a germline match of the nucleotide sequence. Trimming removed 3 bases at V and 2 bases at J, with 33 bases between. This CDR3 comprises 21 residues. CDR1 GEAIGNYY and CDR2 EKD come from the germline V gene.

This clone was counted between two and nine times. With only one base between it and a far larger clone, this is likely a read error. Other DNA sequences of this sample code for an identical CDR3. The rearrangement uses TRDV1 and TRDJ1; no definite D call. The J gene is absent in TCRdb and was assigned here via DNA matching to germline. The length of the CDR3 is 16 residues. Germline V lookup: CDR1 TSWWSYY, CDR2 QGS. This CDR3 reads CALGELLISQAGKLIF. For the CDR3, the DNA is TGTGCTCTTGGAGAACTGCTGATTTCCCAAGCGGGGAAACTCATCTTT.

To note about this clone: This DNA's translation and the protein TCRdb lists, from a much larger clone, do not match at residues 13 and 19, likely due to a read error; the protein shown is translated from the DNA. This rearrangement joins TRDV2 to TRDJ1; 12 bases line up with TRDD3. The CDR3 is 22 amino acids. The germline gives CDR1 GEAIGNYY, CDR2 EKD. The CDR3 DNA follows: TGTGCCTGTGACCCAGGCGCCCTTACTGGGGGATACTCGAGACCTTACACCGATAGACTCATCTTT. This sequence encodes CACDPGALTGGYSRPYTDRLIF.

Details on this clone: The protein TCRdb gives is from a much larger clone and does not agree with this DNA's translation at residue 7, likely a read error; the protein shown here comes from the DNA. In nucleotides, the CDR3 is TGTGCCTGTGACACGGCCTCCCTACGGACTGGGGGTCCTAAATACACCGATAAACTCATCTTT. This gives the protein CACDTASLRTGGPKYTDKLIF. This chain joins TRDV2 and TRDJ1; 8 bases map to TRDD3. TCRdb gives no J gene; it was assigned here by matching the DNA to germline. The V segment lost 1 base and the J segment 0 bases; nucleotides outside the gene matches: 21. CDR3 size: 21 residues. The V gene's germline CDR1 is GEAIGNYY and CDR2 EKD.

This clone has only a few counts. A read error likely explains why the TCRdb protein, taken from a much larger clone, differs from this DNA's translation at residue 8; the protein shown is translated from the DNA. The chain recombines TRDV1 with TRDJ1; perhaps TRDD3 as D (6 bases). TCRdb does not report a J gene; here it was assigned by matching the DNA to germline references. The CDR3 loop spans 18 amino acids. V lost 0 bases to trimming and J lost 10 bases, with 27 bases between them. Per germline, CDR1 TSWWSYY and CDR2 QGS. This CDR3 is CALGELVLPAGGGHGLIF. The CDR3 DNA follows: TGTGCTCTTGGGGAACTCGTCCTCCCCGCGGGTGGGGGTCATGGACTCATCTTT.

This clone has a handful of counts. This likely traces to a read error, being one base from a far larger clone. The sample carries other DNA sequences with the same CDR3. The rearrangement joins TRDV2 to TRDJ1, with 7 bases matching TRDD3. Because TCRdb records no J gene, it was assigned here through a match of the DNA to germline. The CDR3 spans 19 residues. Looked up from germline, CDR1 is GEAIGNYY and CDR2 is EKD. With V trimmed by 0 bases and J by 0 bases, 15 bases remained unmatched. This chain's CDR3 is CACDTVRGMEGGYTDKLIF. CDR3 nucleotide sequence: TGTGCCTGTGACACCGTTAGAGGGATGGAAGGGGGATACACCGATAAACTCATCTTT.

In the case of this clone: A far larger clone is a single base away, which makes a read error likely. At the DNA level, this CDR3 is encoded by other sequences in the same sample as well. The J gene is TRDJ3, the V gene TRDV2; 8 nucleotides line up with TRDD3. The J gene is absent in TCRdb and was assigned here via DNA matching to germline. This CDR3 comprises 18 residues. The germline V gene has CDR1 GEAIGNYY and CDR2 EKD. The DNA for the CDR3 is TGCGCCTGTGACACTGGGGGTTTCAGCTCCTGGGACACCCGACAGATGTTTTTC. Its protein is CACDTGGFSSWDTRQMFF.

This clone was counted at least ten times. This likely reflects a read error, since a far larger clone is one base away. This sample includes further DNA sequences coding for the same CDR3. The chain employs TRDV1 and TRDJ1; the match to TRDD3 covers 9 bases. TCRdb records no J gene; here it was assigned by comparing the DNA to germline. The germline V gene has CDR1 TSWWSYY and CDR2 QGS. The CDR3 has 26 residues. The V segment lost 4 bases and the J segment 9 bases; nucleotides outside the gene matches: 45. The CDR3 protein is CALGGIRCIAAPNAGGDLPGDTELIF. The DNA of the CDR3 is TGTGCTCTTGGGGGGATTAGGTGCATAGCTGCACCAAATGCCGGGGGCGATCTACCTGGGGATACGGAACTCATCTTT.

As regards this clone: One base separates it from a far larger clone, so it is likely a read error. The sample has other DNA sequences that encode this CDR3 too. The V gene is TRDV2, the J gene TRDJ1; 12 bases line up with TRDD3. TCRdb is silent on the J gene; assignment here came from matching the DNA to germline. The trim removed 7 bases at V and 1 base at J, leaving 24 bases unmatched. This CDR3 contains 21 residues. Germline V gene lookup returns CDR1 GEAIGNYY and CDR2 EKD. Here the CDR3 reads CACDRCLPTTGGYRSTDKLIF. CDR3 coding DNA: TGTGCCTGCGATCGGTGCCTTCCTACTACTGGGGGATACAGGTCCACCGATAAACTCATCTTT.

Concerning this clone: Given a far larger clone just one base away, this is likely a sequencing read error. Within the sample, other DNA sequences also encode this same CDR3. The V gene call is TRDV2, and the J gene call is absent; TRDD3 is the table's D call and was not checked against the DNA. Germline lookup yields CDR1 GEAIGNYY and CDR2 EKD. This CDR3 has 16 residues. CDR3: CACDTLTRGTLDKLIF. The CDR3 DNA reads as TGTGCCTGTGACACCCTCACCCGGGGGACTCTCGATAAACTCATCTTC.

This clone has more than one count but fewer than ten. A read error is likely here: a far larger clone is one base away. Within the sample, other DNA sequences also encode this same CDR3. The chain has TRDV2 and TRDJ1; D is possibly TRDD3 (6 bases). No J segment appears in TCRdb, so it was assigned here by matching the sequence to germline. The CDR3 covers 15 residues. Germline V lookup: CDR1 GEAIGNYY, CDR2 EKD. CDR3 DNA sequence: TGTGCTTGTGACGCTGGGGACCCCAAGGACGATAAACTCATCTTT. Translated, it gives CACDAGDPKDDKLIF.

With regard to this clone: A read error likely explains why the TCRdb protein, taken from a much larger clone, differs from this DNA's translation at residue 5; the protein shown is translated from the DNA. DNA of the CDR3: TGTGCCTGTGACATCGTTTTGCCTGGGGGACTAGCACAACTCTTCTTT. Translated, it gives CACDIVLPGGLAQLFF. The J gene is TRDJ2, the V gene TRDV2, with 8 bases aligning to TRDD3. Here the J gene came from matching the DNA to germline, since TCRdb omits it. J was trimmed by 7 bases and V by 2 bases; bases with no gene match: 11. Germline assignment: CDR1 GEAIGNYY and CDR2 EKD. This CDR3 contains 16 residues.

This clone has just a few counts. The protein that TCRdb holds for this DNA derives from a much larger clone and differs from the translated DNA at residue 8, which likely indicates a read error; the protein shown here is translated from the DNA. The J gene is TRDJ1, the V gene TRDV1; TRDD3 aligns across 8 bases. TCRdb does not report a J gene; here it was assigned by matching the DNA to germline references. V dropped 0 bases and J dropped 5; count of bases not matched to a gene: 17. CDR1 and CDR2 (germline): TSWWSYY, QGS. The CDR3 is 19 amino acids. The CDR3 sequence: CALGELGDTESYPWDKLIF. For the CDR3, the DNA is TGTGCTCTTGGGGAACTAGGGGATACAGAGTCTTACCCTTGGGATAAACTCATCTTT.

This clone was found many times. This chain links TRDV2 with TRDJ3, with D possibly TRDD3 on 5 matching bases. Germline-derived CDR1 and CDR2 are GEAIGNYY and EKD. Trimming removed 0 bases at V and 0 bases at J, with 14 bases between. This CDR3 spans 19 amino acids. The CDR3 protein is CACDTTGNPSSWDTRQMFF. The CDR3 nucleotides are TGTGCCTGTGACACCACGGGGAATCCAAGCTCCTGGGACACCCGACAGATGTTTTTC.

Concerning this clone itself: A read error likely explains this, since a far larger clone differs by one base. The V gene is TRDV1, the J gene TRDJ1; 9 bases agree with TRDD3. TCRdb records no J gene; here it was assigned by comparing the DNA to germline. This CDR3 contains 21 residues. The germline V gene encodes CDR1 TSWWSYY and CDR2 QGS. CDR3 sequence (DNA): TGTGCCCTTGGGGATGGCCTTCTTACACAACAAACTGGGGGAGTTACCGATAAACTCATCTTT. It specifies CALGDGLLTQQTGGVTDKLIF.

This clone was picked up a small number of times. A far larger clone is only one base removed, so a read error is likely. The V gene is listed as TRDV1; no J gene was called; the DNA was not used to check the table's D call, TRDD3. This CDR3 spans 17 amino acids. The germline V gene encodes CDR1 TSWWSYY and CDR2 QGS. Here the CDR3 DNA reads TGTGCTCTTGGGGGCCTTTACTGGGGGAAGTACACCGATAAGCTCATCTTT. Translation gives CALGGLYWGKYTDKLIF.

There are many counts of this clone. The rearrangement links TRDV2 to TRDJ1, with 9 bases lining up with TRDD3. The CDR3 runs 15 residues. Germline CDR1 GEAIGNYY, CDR2 EKD. V trimming: 5 bases; J trimming: 3 bases; junction bases outside the gene matches: 9. CDR3 sequence (DNA): TGTGCCTGTGTCCCCCTGGGGGATTCCTCCGATAAACTCATCTTT. This sequence encodes CACVPLGDSSDKLIF.

This clone has only a few counts. This likely traces to a read error, being one base from a far larger clone. Other DNA sequences in the same sample also yield this CDR3. V gene TRDV2 was called; the J gene was not; TRDD3 was called by the table and not checked on the DNA. Germline CDR1 GEAIGNYY, CDR2 EKD. This CDR3 spans 18 amino acids. The CDR3 sequence: CACDTVGKGDTSTDKLIF. Written as DNA, the CDR3 is TGTGCCTGTGACACCGTAGGGAAGGGGGATACGTCGACCGATAAACTCATTTTT.

This clone was observed a handful of times. A read error is the likely source, as a far larger clone sits one nucleotide away. Other DNA sequences in the same sample also yield this CDR3. The chain has TRDV2 and TRDJ3; D may be TRDD2 (5 bases). The CDR3 loop spans 17 amino acids. Germline V gene lookup returns CDR1 GEAIGNYY and CDR2 EKD. This chain's CDR3 is CACDTLLGPWDTRQMFF. For the CDR3, the DNA is TGCGCCTGTGACACCCTACTAGGGCCCTGGGACACCCGACAGATGTTTTTC.

In its sample, this clone was seen a few times. This DNA's translation differs at residue 4 from TCRdb's protein, which comes from a much larger clone; a read error is likely, and the protein shown is translated from the DNA. The chain joins TRAV29/DV5 to TRDJ1, with 8 bases fitting TRDD3. The germline V gene encodes CDR1 NSMFDY and CDR2 ISSIKDK. The CDR3 covers 18 residues. The CDR3 DNA reads as TGTGCACCCGCCTCCCTACGTCTAGGGGATACATACACCAATAAACTCATCTTT. It yields the protein CAPASLRLGDTYTNKLIF.

In this sample, this clone turned up a few times. A single base is all that separates this from a far larger clone, so a read error is likely. The sample carries other DNA sequences with the same CDR3. The gene calls are TRDV1 and TRDJ1, with 13 bases fitting TRDD3. The J gene, absent from TCRdb, was called here by matching the DNA to germline. Germline V gene data show CDR1 as TSWWSYY and CDR2 as QGS. The CDR3 covers 18 residues. The CDR3 spells CALGPRPVLGDTTDKLIF. The CDR3 region has the DNA TGTGCCCTTGGGCCCCGACCCGTACTGGGGGATACGACCGATAAACTCATCTTT.

About this clone itself: A far larger clone is one base from this, pointing to a likely read error. Other DNA sequences in this specimen translate into the identical CDR3. The rearrangement joins TRAV38-2/DV8 to TRDJ1, with D perhaps TRDD2 (9 bases). V was shortened by 2 bases and J by 0 bases, with 47 bases between the two germline ends. Germline values: CDR1 TSESDYY, CDR2 QEAYKQQN. The CDR3 sequence is 27 residues long. CDR3 amino acids: CAYRSRGGKTFLRALRTGGPHTDKLIF. CDR3 nucleotide sequence: TGTGCTTATAGGAGTCGAGGGGGGAAAACCTTCCTACGCGCTCTCCGTACTGGGGGTCCTCACACCGATAAACTCATCTTT.

This clone showed up just a few times. TCRdb lists the protein of a much larger clone for this DNA, which differs at residue 8, so this is likely a read error; the protein given here is translated from the DNA itself. The gene calls are TRDV2 and TRDJ1; D not certain. Trimming removed 1 base at V and 2 bases at J, with 13 bases between. This CDR3 spans 15 amino acids. Germline CDR1 and CDR2: GEAIGNYY and EKD. CDR3 amino acids: CACDTLLKGTDKLIF. CDR3 in DNA: TGTGCCTGTGACACTCTCCTGAAGGGGACCGATAAACTCATCTTT.

Notes on this clone: The TCRdb protein comes from a much larger clone and disagrees with this DNA's translation at residue 3, likely due to a read error; the protein given here is derived from the DNA. The rearrangement links TRDV1 to TRDJ3; possibly TRDD2 or TRDD3 for D (9 bases each). The CDR3 covers 25 residues. The V gene's germline CDR1 is TSWWSYY and CDR2 QGS. Written as DNA, the CDR3 is TGTGCTCCTGGGGACGGCCTTCCTACGCTTCACTGGGGGACCCGTAGCTCCTGGGACACCCGACAGATGTTTTTC. Encoded protein: CAPGDGLPTLHWGTRSSWDTRQMFF.

This clone came up a few times. A far larger clone differs by one base, so this is likely a read error. This sample includes further DNA sequences coding for the same CDR3. This chain links TRDV2 with TRDJ1; possible D gene TRDD3, 6 bases. TCRdb carries no J gene annotation; the J gene was assigned here by matching the DNA with germline. Looked up from germline, CDR1 is GEAIGNYY and CDR2 is EKD. The CDR3 is 15 amino acids. The CDR3 reads CACDPLGGSTDKLIF. CDR3 nucleotides: TGTGCCTGTGACCCTTTGGGGGGGTCAACCGACAAACTCATCTTT.

With respect to this clone: Only one base separates this from a far larger clonotype, so it likely reflects a read error. Other DNA sequences within the sample encode an identical CDR3. The genes are TRDV1 and TRDJ1; a possible D gene is TRDD3 (6 bases). The J gene comes from matching the DNA to germline here; TCRdb lacks it. V shed 6 bases and J shed 0 bases, with 26 bases lying between them. Germline CDR1 TSWWSYY, CDR2 QGS. The CDR3 is made up of 19 amino acids. The CDR3 reads CALGEGAGARRGYTDKLIF. Written as DNA, the CDR3 is TGTGCTCTTGGAGAAGGCGCTGGGGCCCGGAGAGGGTACACCGATAAACTCATCTTT.

This clone has just a few counts. The protein that TCRdb holds for this DNA derives from a much larger clone and differs from the translated DNA at residue 17, which likely indicates a read error; the protein shown here is translated from the DNA. The chain combines TRDV2 with TRDJ1; the match to TRDD2 covers 7 bases. TCRdb does not report a J gene; here it was assigned by matching the DNA to germline references. Germline V gene lookup returns CDR1 GEAIGNYY and CDR2 EKD. The CDR3 covers 20 residues. CDR3 protein: CACDTAGLPHIPPYTDRLIF. CDR3 DNA: TGTGCCTGTGACACCGCCGGCCTTCCTCACATCCCCCCGTACACCGATAGACTCATCTTT.